This is a list of T cell receptor beta chains from one sample in a study of T cells in Graves' hyperthyroidism and ophthalmopathy. MiXCR, run by TCRdb on the multiplex PCR reads, gives a single entry per CDR3 protein. The sample includes about 610,000 distinct CDR3 sequences, roughly 16% of them seen just once. The material sequenced was blood. All receptors come from a woman aged 40 to 50 with Graves' ophthalmopathy. Each CDR3 is given with its conserved first and last residue. Fields, in order: clone size, CDR3 length, V gene, D gene, J gene, CDR3 DNA, CDR3 protein. A D gene is named only where the DNA matches it firmly. Size is stated for part of the rows, as once, few or many counts, or as a class when the clone is expanded.

many	17	TRBV12-3/TRBV12-4	.	TRBJ2-3	TGTGCCAGCAGTCTCCTCTGGAGGGAGGGGGCCCCAGATACGCAGTATTTT	CASSLLWREGAPDTQYF
many	13	TRBV4-1	.	TRBJ1-1	TGCGCCAGCGGCTTTTTAGGGAGCACTGAAGCTTTCTTT	CASGFLGSTEAFF
.	15	TRBV3-1	.	TRBJ1-6	TGTGCCAGCAGCCCCAGGGCCCTGGAGAATTCACCCCTCCACTTT	CASSPRALENSPLHF
many	16	TRBV5-1	.	TRBJ2-1	TGCGCCAGCAGCTTGGCCGGAGGGGCGCTGGGGAATGAGCAGTTCTTC	CASSLAGGALGNEQFF
few	15	TRBV2	TRBD2	TRBJ2-7	TGTGCCAGCAGTAAAGGTCTAGCGGGAGGTGAGGAGCAGTACTTC	CASSKGLAGGEEQYF
many	17	TRBV6-1	TRBD1	TRBJ1-1	TGTGCCAGCAGTGAAGCGCTTCGCAGGGGGAGGAACACTGAAGCTTTCTTT	CASSEALRRGRNTEAFF
few	16	TRBV12-3/TRBV12-4	TRBD1	TRBJ1-2	TGTGCCAGCGGCTACTCCGGGACAGGGGGCGGCTATGGCTACACCTTC	CASGYSGTGGGYGYTF
many	14	TRBV2	TRBD1	TRBJ1-6	TGTGCCAGCAGTATCAGGGGGCTGGGCTCACCCCTCCACTTT	CASSIRGLGSPLHF
.	17	TRBV5-1	TRBD2	TRBJ2-7	TGCGCCAGCAGCTTGGCCCTACTAGCGGGAGGGCCCGACGAGCAGTACTTC	CASSLALLAGGPDEQYF
many	15	TRBV2	TRBD2	TRBJ2-1	TGTGCCAGCAAGGTGGGGACTAATACCTACAATGAGCAGTTCTTC	CASKVGTNTYNEQFF
many	17	TRBV6-1	TRBD2	TRBJ2-2	TGTGCCACACGAAGGAGCGGGAGGACCTTAAACACCGGGGAGCTGTTTTTT	CATRRSGRTLNTGELFF
.	14	TRBV11-3	TRBD2	TRBJ2-1	TGTGCCAGCAGCGCACTAGCGGGACACAATGAGCAGTTCTTC	CASSALAGHNEQFF
many	13	TRBV28	.	TRBJ1-5	TGTGCCAGCAGCTTATTGGGGAATCAGCCCCAGCATTTT	CASSLLGNQPQHF
.	12	TRBV2	.	TRBJ2-2	TGTGCCAGCAGACAACACACGCCGGGGGTGTTTTTT	CASRQHTPGVFF
many	14	TRBV7-9	.	TRBJ1-1	TGTGCCAGCAGCTTAGCGGCAGATAACACTGAAGCTTTCTTT	CASSLAADNTEAFF
few	15	TRBV6-1	.	TRBJ1-1	TGTGCCAGCGGGGGGGACAACTTCATGAACACTGAAGCTTTCTTT	CASGGDNFMNTEAFF
few	14	TRBV3-1	.	TRBJ2-7	TGTGCCAGCAGCTCGTCCGCAACCTCCTACGAGCAGTACTTC	CASSSSATSYEQYF
.	11	TRBV29-1	.	TRBJ1-2	TGCAGCGTTGTACAGCTGGGTGGCTACACCTTC	CSVVQLGGYTF
.	16	TRBV20-1	.	TRBJ2-1	TGCAGTGCTAAAGTCTTAGGGAGTGGTTCCTACAATGAGCAGTTCTTC	CSAKVLGSGSYNEQFF
many	13	TRBV11-1	.	TRBJ1-2	TGTGCCAGCAGCCAGACAGCTAACTATGGCTACACCTTC	CASSQTANYGYTF
many	13	TRBV2	.	TRBJ1-1	TGTGCCAGCAGCATCTTAAGGGACACTGAAGCTTTCTTT	CASSILRDTEAFF
many	16	TRBV7-2	.	TRBJ2-4	TGTGCCAGCACCTCGGAGGGCCGGTTGGCCAAAAACATTCAGTACTTC	CASTSEGRLAKNIQYF
many	15	TRBV11-3	.	TRBJ2-3	TGTGCCAGCAGCTTGAATCCCACATCCACAGATACGCAGTATTTT	CASSLNPTSTDTQYF
.	12	TRBV5-6	.	TRBJ2-5	TGTGCCAGCAGCAGAGCAAGGCGAGGACAGTACTTC	CASSRARRGQYF
few	17	TRBV7-9	TRBD1	TRBJ2-5	TGTGCCAGCAGCAATCCCCGAGGGGGCCAGGATCAAGAGACCCAGTACTTC	CASSNPRGGQDQETQYF
many	13	TRBV30	.	TRBJ2-2	TGTGCCTGGAGTCCGTCTGGCACCGGGGAGCTGTTTTTT	CAWSPSGTGELFF
many	16	TRBV18	TRBD1	TRBJ1-5	TGTGCCAGCTCACCGGCCGGGACAGGGAAAGGACAGCCCCAGCATTTT	CASSPAGTGKGQPQHF
.	12	TRBV12-3/TRBV12-4	.	TRBJ1-2	TGTGCCAGCAGCCCGACGTTCTATGGCTACACCTTC	CASSPTFYGYTF
.	13	TRBV27	.	TRBJ1-2	TGTGCCAGCAGTTCACATGACAGATATGGCTACACCTTC	CASSSHDRYGYTF
.	20	TRBV28	.	TRBJ1-4	TGTGCCAGCAGCCCCTTTCGACTTTATTCGGTAGGGCGATCTAATGAAAAACTGTTTTTT	CASSPFRLYSVGRSNEKLFF
few	14	TRBV6-1	.	TRBJ2-7	TGTGCCAGCAGTCCGACCTTGCCATCCTACGAGCAGTACTTC	CASSPTLPSYEQYF
few	15	TRBV19	TRBD2	TRBJ2-1	TGTGCCAGTAGTAGGGGTGGCGGGGGGGCACATGAGCAGTTCTTC	CASSRGGGGAHEQFF
many	13	TRBV30	.	TRBJ2-7	TGTGCCTGGAGTACCCAGCTTTCCAACGAGCAGTACTTC	CAWSTQLSNEQYF
.	16	TRBV15	.	TRBJ1-2	TGTGCCACCAGCAGTTACCACCGGGCCAAGTATAATGGCTACACCTTC	CATSSYHRAKYNGYTF
many	15	TRBV20-1	TRBD2	TRBJ2-7	TGCAGTGCTCCAATACTAGCGGGGGGGTCCTACGAGCAGTACTTC	CSAPILAGGSYEQYF
few	15	TRBV10-1	.	TRBJ2-1	TGCGCCAGCAGTGAAGGGGGTGGACCCGCTAATGAGCAGTTCTTC	CASSEGGGPANEQFF
many	13	TRBV11-1	.	TRBJ1-1	TGTGCCAGCAGCTTAGCCAGGGCGCAGCAAGCTTTCTTT	CASSLARAQQAFF
many	15	TRBV5-1	.	TRBJ2-1	TGCGCCAGCAGCCTGCCAACCAACGCTTACAATGAGCAGTTCTTC	CASSLPTNAYNEQFF
few	12	TRBV14	.	TRBJ1-1	TGTGCCAGCAGCCAACAGGGTTTTGAAGCTTTCTTT	CASSQQGFEAFF
.	11	TRBV29-1	.	TRBJ1-1	TGCAGCGGGGGGCAGCCTGTTGAAGCTTTCTTT	CSGGQPVEAFF
.	16	TRBV3-1	TRBD1	TRBJ1-1	TGTGCCAACAGCCAAGGGGGGACAGGGCTGAACACTGAAGCTTCCTTT	CANSQGGTGLNTEASF
many	11	TRBV30	.	TRBJ2-3	TGTGCCTGGAGTGCCCCTCATACGCAGTATTTT	CAWSAPHTQYF
.	14	TRBV20-1	TRBD1	TRBJ1-1	TGCAGTGCTAGCACAGGGGGCGCAGTCACTGAAGCTTTCTTT	CSASTGGAVTEAFF
few	15	TRBV19	.	TRBJ1-5	TGTGCCAGTAGTATGGGCAGTTATAGCAATCAGCCCCAGCATTTT	CASSMGSYSNQPQHF
once	14	TRBV10-3	TRBD1	TRBJ2-5	TGTGCCATCAGGGCAGGGGGCGCATATGAGACCCAGTACTTC	CAIRAGGAYETQYF
many	12	TRBV2	.	TRBJ2-7	TGTGCCAGCAGGACGCAGATAGGCGAGCAGTACTTC	CASRTQIGEQYF
.	17	TRBV7-3	TRBD2	TRBJ2-3	TGTGCCAGCAGTCGGGGACTAGCGGGAGCACGCGTAGATACGCAGTATTTT	CASSRGLAGARVDTQYF
many	14	TRBV28	.	TRBJ2-5	TGTGCCAGCAGTTTCATCGGGAGATGGGAGACCCAGTACTTC	CASSFIGRWETQYF
.	16	TRBV19	TRBD1	TRBJ1-5	TGTGCCAGTAGTATCCAGACAAGGACAGGAGATCAGCCCCAGCATTTT	CASSIQTRTGDQPQHF
.	13	TRBV5-1	.	TRBJ2-2	TGCGCCAGCCGTTCTAGGGCTGACGGGGAGCTGTTTTTT	CASRSRADGELFF
many	13	TRBV7-9	.	TRBJ2-3	TGTGCCAGCAGCTATACGGAGGCAGATACGCAGTATTTT	CASSYTEADTQYF
.	14	TRBV12-3/TRBV12-4	.	TRBJ1-1	TGTGCCAGCAGTTTTGGTGGGGGGCGACTCGAAGCTTTCTTT	CASSFGGGRLEAFF
.	16	TRBV7-2	TRBD2	TRBJ2-3	TGTGCCGGGGCCCGGGCTAGCGGGTCGAGCACAGATACGCAGTATTTT	CAGARASGSSTDTQYF
.	14	TRBV19	TRBD1	TRBJ1-2	TGTGCCAGTAGTCGACAGGGTGAAGGTTATGGCTACACCTTC	CASSRQGEGYGYTF
few	15	TRBV28	.	TRBJ1-2	TGTGCCAGCAGTTTAAGCGTGGGGACCCAGGGAGGCTACACCTTC	CASSLSVGTQGGYTF
many	14	TRBV27	.	TRBJ2-7	TGTGCCAGCAGTTTTCAGGGGGGACCCTACGAGCAGTACTTC	CASSFQGGPYEQYF
many	17	TRBV3-1	.	TRBJ1-1	TGTGCCAGCAGCAGCCGCCTCATAGCGGGGGGTAGCGCTGAAGCTTTCTTT	CASSSRLIAGGSAEAFF
.	16	TRBV6-1	TRBD1	TRBJ2-5	TGTGCCAGCAGTGAAGCGTACACAGGGGGGCAAGAGACCCAGTACTTC	CASSEAYTGGQETQYF
few	11	TRBV20-1	.	TRBJ1-4	TGCAGTGCTCCCTCGTCGGAAAAACTGTTTTTT	CSAPSSEKLFF